The 19 T cell receptor beta chains presented below share a single source sample, sequenced in a study of tumor-infiltrating lymphocytes in oesophageal squamous cell carcinoma (dated by TCRdb to the mid-2010s). Library preparation was by PCR. Data came from an Illumina HiSeq 2000. TCRdb ran its own pipeline on the public reads, namely fastp trimming at Q25 and MiXCR clone calling, and kept in-frame beta chains. Rows merge per CDR3 protein into single entries with the most common DNA and genes. This sample is represented by approximately 12,000 distinct CDR3 sequences; 55% of them were singletons. The top ten clonotypes cover roughly 22% of the sample. Source material: esophageal tumor tissue. All receptors derive from a male donor with esophageal squamous cell carcinoma.

The chain has TRBV27 and TRBJ2-3; 9 nucleotides match TRBD2. V was clipped by 6 bases and J by 2 bases; unmatched bases: 3. The V gene's germline CDR1 is MNHEY and CDR2 SMNVEV (reference sequence). This CDR3 is 14 amino acids long. CDR3 in DNA: TGTGCCAGCAGCCCTAGCGGGGCCACAGATACGCAGTATTTT. Amino acid sequence: CASSPSGATDTQYF.

This clonotype was detected only a few times. V gene TRBV5-1 combines with J gene TRBJ1-6, with D possibly being TRBD1 (6 bases). The V end lost 2 bases, the J end lost 5 bases, and 14 bases lay between the germline ends. CDR1 is SGHRS, CDR2 YFSETQ, per germline. The CDR3 is 16 residues long. This chain's CDR3 is CASSLAVRGHNSPLHF. The CDR3 DNA is TGCGCCAGCAGCTTAGCGGTTCGGGGGCATAATTCACCCCTCCACTTT.

Many counts were recorded for this clonotype. J is TRBJ2-5 and V is TRBV11-1; 9 bases are a match to TRBD1. Germline CDR1 is SGHAT and CDR2 is FQDESV (reference sequence). V shed 1 base and J 5 bases; nucleotides not matched to a gene: 5. This CDR3 spans 15 amino acids. The DNA for the CDR3 is TGTGCCAGCAGCTTAGAAGGGACAGGGTCGGAGACCCAGTACTTC. Translating gives CASSLEGTGSETQYF.

The chain joins TRBV6-2 or TRBV6-3 to TRBJ2-7; D may be TRBD2 (6 bases). Deletions cut 8 bases from V and 4 bases from J, with 18 bases between. Germline loops: CDR1 MNHEY, CDR2 SVGEGT. The CDR3 runs to 14 residues. CDR3 amino acids: CASWAPGAVYEQYF. CDR3 in DNA: TGTGCCAGCTGGGCCCCGGGAGCGGTATACGAGCAGTACTTC.

The V and J genes are TRBV7-2 and TRBJ2-7, with TRBD1 matching 9 bases. The germline CDR1 and CDR2 sequences are SGHTA and FQGNSA. This CDR3 comprises 17 residues. V shed 1 base and J 0 bases; nucleotides not matched to a gene: 7. CDR3 bases: TGTGCCAGCAGCTTAGAACCGGGGACAGGGTTCTCCTACGAGCAGTACTTC. Translating it yields CASSLEPGTGFSYEQYF.

The chain recombines TRBV12-3 or TRBV12-4 with TRBJ1-1; D remains ambiguous. V gave up 6 bases and J gave up 0 bases, with 11 bases separating them. This CDR3 is 14 amino acids long. CDR3 coding DNA: TGTGCCAGCAGCTTCGGCAGGATGAACACTGAAGCTTTCTTT. Its protein product is CASSFGRMNTEAFF.

This clonotype was seen a handful of times. V and J are TRBV7-3 and TRBJ2-7; D call uncertain. V shed 3 bases and J shed 3 bases, with 6 bases lying between them. The CDR3 length is 12 residues. Germline V gives CDR1 SGHTA, CDR2 FQGTGA. The CDR3 sequence is CASSFDGYEQYF. In nucleotides, the CDR3 is TGTGCCAGCAGCTTCGACGGCTACGAGCAGTACTTC. The full variable domain, rest sourced from reference TRBV7-3 and TRBJ2-7, is GAGVSQTPSNKVTEKGKYVELRCDPISGHTALYWYRQSLGQGPEFLIYFQGTGAADDSGLPNDRFFAVRPEGSVSTLKIQRTERGDSAVYLCASSFDGYEQYFGPGTRLTVT.

The V and J genes are TRBV7-9 and TRBJ2-1; D gene unclear. The CDR3 covers 10 residues. V was pared by 3 bases and J by 6 bases, with 0 bases between. Germline V gene data show CDR1 as SEHNR and CDR2 as FQNEAQ (reference sequence). The CDR3 DNA is TGTGCCAGCAGCTTCAATGAGCAGTTCTTC. This gives the protein CASSFNEQFF.

The V call is TRBV6-6, the J call TRBJ2-3; 8 bases line up with TRBD1. There are 16 residues in the CDR3. V lost 2 bases and J lost 1; bases outside the gene matches: 5. Germline V gene sequence: CDR1 MNHNY, CDR2 SVGAGI (reference sequence). CDR3 amino acids: CASSYRAGGGTDTQYF. DNA of the CDR3: TGTGCCAGCAGTTACAGGGCAGGGGGCGGCACAGATACGCAGTATTTT.

The genes are TRBV7-3 and TRBJ2-1; no definite D call. This CDR3 has 14 residues. Germline-derived CDR1 and CDR2 are SGHTA and FQGTGA. V was clipped by 5 bases and J by 5 bases, with 13 bases between them. The CDR3 DNA reads TGTGCCAGCAGCGTGGGTCCCCATGACAATGAGCAGTTCTTC. The encoded protein is CASSVGPHDNEQFF. The variable domain in full, with the rest retrieved from reference TRBV7-3 and TRBJ2-1, is GAGVSQTPSNKVTEKGKYVELRCDPISGHTALYWYRQSLGQGPEFLIYFQGTGAADDSGLPNDRFFAVRPEGSVSTLKIQRTERGDSAVYLCASSVGPHDNEQFFGPGTRLTVL.

The J gene is TRBJ2-7, the V gene TRBV7-2; D remains ambiguous. The J call is uncertain, as TRBJ2-1 better fits the DNA end. The CDR3 spans 14 residues. CDR1 and CDR2 (germline): SGHTA, FQGNSA. Written as DNA, the CDR3 is TGTGCCAGCAGCTTAGGTCGGTCATCCCATGAGCAGTTCTTC. Translated: CASSLGRSSHEQFF.

V is TRBV7-8 and J is TRBJ2-4; 8 bases agree with TRBD2. The CDR3 has 17 amino acids. CDR1 is SGHVS and CDR2 is FQNEAQ in the germline V gene. The V segment lost 1 base and the J segment 13 bases; nucleotides outside the gene matches: 18. CDR3 in DNA: TGTGCCAGCAGCTTAGTGGTCGCGGGAGGTGGGTACAATGAGCAGTACTTC. The encoded protein is CASSLVVAGGGYNEQYF.

The chain employs TRBV28 and TRBJ2-6; D remains ambiguous. The J call may be faulty, since TRBJ2-7 better matches the DNA end. Germline-derived CDR1 and CDR2 are MDHEN and SYDVKM. CDR3 length: 13 residues. The CDR3 spells CASYSTVSYEQYF. In nucleotides, the CDR3 is TGTGCCAGCTACTCGACGGTCTCCTACGAGCAGTACTTC.

This chain joins TRBV10-2 and TRBJ2-3; weak D call: TRBD1 (6 bases). The CDR3 runs to 15 residues. CDR1 WSHSY and CDR2 SAAADI come from the germline V gene. The V and J ends lost 2 bases and 2 bases respectively, with 11 bases between them. The CDR3 region has the DNA TGCGCCAGCAGTGAGGGGTCGGGACACACAGATACGCAGTATTTT. Amino acid sequence: CASSEGSGHTDTQYF.

The chain has TRBV7-6 and TRBJ2-4; D may be TRBD1 or TRBD2 (5 bases each). The J call could be wrong; TRBJ2-1 is a better fit for the DNA end. This CDR3 contains 13 residues. Germline V gene sequence: CDR1 SGHVS, CDR2 FNYEAQ. CDR3: CASSGTINNEQFF. The CDR3 nucleotides are TGTGCCAGCAGCGGGACCATCAACAATGAGCAGTTCTTC.

In its sample, this clonotype was seen many times. The chain joins TRBV28 to TRBJ1-5, with D unclear. In germline, CDR1 is MDHEN, CDR2 SYDVKM. This CDR3 region has 13 residues. V was trimmed by 10 bases and J by 5 bases, leaving 15 bases between them. The CDR3 bases are TGTGCCACCCTAGGCCTCGGACATCAGCCCCAGCATTTT. This encodes CATLGLGHQPQHF.

Worth noting for this clonotype: A much larger clonotype is one base distant, so this may be a read error. This chain uses TRBV27 with TRBJ2-1; a possible D gene is TRBD2 (6 bases). This CDR3 has 13 amino acids. Trimming cost V 7 bases and J 10 bases, with 17 bases left between them. Per germline, CDR1 MNHEY and CDR2 SMNVEV (reference sequence). CDR3 protein: CASMGGASYEQFF. The CDR3 DNA follows: TGTGCCAGCATGGGGGGAGCCTCCTACGAGCAGTTCTTC.

This sequence joins TRBV7-6 and TRBJ1-2, with 9 bases matching TRBD1. This CDR3 has 15 residues. The trim removed 2 bases at V and 8 bases at J, leaving 9 bases unmatched. Germline V CDR1 and CDR2: SGHVS, FNYEAQ. The CDR3 DNA reads as TGTGCCAGCAGCTTAAATGGACAGGGGTATGGAGGCTACACCTTC. It codes for CASSLNGQGYGGYTF.

This clonotype appeared many times. The genes are TRBV4-1 and TRBJ1-5; D uncertain. The germline V and J ends were trimmed by 0 bases and 6 bases, with 18 bases remaining between them. Germline V gives CDR1 MGHRA, CDR2 YSYEKL. The CDR3 contains 17 residues. CDR3 loop: CASSQDAQSEWGQPQHF. The CDR3 region has the DNA TGCGCCAGCAGCCAAGACGCCCAATCCGAATGGGGTCAGCCCCAGCATTTT.